Listed here are 8 T cell receptor beta chains from one sample, sequenced in a study of technical replicates of blood from several donors. Only in-frame clones appear in the TCRdb table, and some are missing; sequencing was by immunoSEQ multiplex PCR. The sample shows roughly 74,000 clones, 91% of them seen only once. Sequencing used T cells isolated from PBMCs. The origin of the receptors is a human donor in good health.

This chain links TRBV19 with TRBJ1-4; possibly TRBD1 for D (6 bases). V lost 5 bases, J lost 7 bases, and 17 bases lay in between. The length of the CDR3 is 15 residues. Per the germline V gene, CDR1 is LNHDA and CDR2 is SQIVND (reference sequence). The CDR3 sequence is CASSEQTGLGEKLFF. CDR3 nucleotide sequence: TGTGCCAGTAGTGAACAAACAGGGTTGGGTGAAAAACTGTTTTTT.

V and J are TRBV21-1 and TRBJ2-1; TRBD2, as called in the table, went unchecked against the DNA. TRBV21-1 is a pseudogene. CDR3 length equals 15 residues. The CDR3 bases are TGTGCCAGCAGCCCGAGCGTGAACTCCTACAATGAGCAGTTCTTC. Translated: CASSPSVNSYNEQFF.

As concerns this clone: At the DNA level, this CDR3 is encoded by other sequences in the same sample as well. V usage is TRBV7-9 and J usage is TRBJ1-1; D gene unclear. With 0 bases removed from V and 2 bases from J, the gap between germline ends came to 10 bases. The CDR3 has 15 amino acids. CDR1 and CDR2 (germline): SEHNR, FQNEAQ (reference sequence). The CDR3, as DNA: TGTGCCAGCAGCTTAGCTGGCACGGGAAACACTGAAGCTTTCTTT. Amino acid sequence: CASSLAGTGNTEAFF.

The rearrangement uses TRBV10-3 and TRBJ2-1; possibly TRBD2 for D (6 bases). Germline V gene lookup returns CDR1 ENHRY and CDR2 SYGVKD. V was shortened by 10 bases and J by 4 bases, with 20 bases between the two germline ends. This CDR3 is built from 15 residues. The CDR3 DNA sequence: TGTGCCACCTACGACGGGCAGGAGGGGTACAATGAGCAGTTCTTC. Its protein is CATYDGQEGYNEQFF.

The chain joins TRBV4-1 to TRBJ1-1; 9 bases are a match to TRBD1. CDR1 is MGHRA and CDR2 is YSYEKL in the germline V gene. Losses at the gene ends were 5 bases for V and 1 base for J; bases not matched to a gene: 8. The CDR3 totals 16 residues. This CDR3 is CASSSISTGGNTEAFF. In DNA form, the CDR3 reads TGCGCCAGCAGCTCAATCTCGACAGGGGGGAACACTGAAGCTTTCTTT.

The chain has TRBV6-5 and TRBJ1-5; 8 bases align to TRBD1. CDR3 length equals 15 residues. Trimming cost V 5 bases and J 3 bases; bases outside gene matches: 6. Germline CDR1 MNHEY, CDR2 SVGAGI. The CDR3 nucleotides read TGTGCCAGCAGTAGGACAGGGATGAACAATCAGCCCCAGCATTTT. This sequence encodes CASSRTGMNNQPQHF.

This rearrangement joins TRBV13 to TRBJ2-1; TRBD2 matches 10 bases. V lost 5 bases, J lost 4 bases, and 5 bases stayed unmatched. The CDR3 is 15 amino acids. Germline V lookup: CDR1 PRHDT, CDR2 FYEKMQ (reference sequence). DNA of the CDR3: TGTGCCAGCAGCCTCCTAGCGGGGGCGTACAATGAGCAGTTCTTC. Encoded protein: CASSLLAGAYNEQFF.

The CDR3 reads CASSLAGFRETQYF. As DNA, the CDR3 is TGTGCCAGCAGTCTGGCTGGGTTCAGGGAGACCCAGTACTTC. The V gene is TRBV6-5, the J gene TRBJ2-5; the D is unclear. This CDR3 comprises 14 residues. The germline CDR1 and CDR2 sequences are MNHEY and SVGAGI. The V gene lost 5 bases and the J gene lost 5 bases, with 15 bases spanning the gap.